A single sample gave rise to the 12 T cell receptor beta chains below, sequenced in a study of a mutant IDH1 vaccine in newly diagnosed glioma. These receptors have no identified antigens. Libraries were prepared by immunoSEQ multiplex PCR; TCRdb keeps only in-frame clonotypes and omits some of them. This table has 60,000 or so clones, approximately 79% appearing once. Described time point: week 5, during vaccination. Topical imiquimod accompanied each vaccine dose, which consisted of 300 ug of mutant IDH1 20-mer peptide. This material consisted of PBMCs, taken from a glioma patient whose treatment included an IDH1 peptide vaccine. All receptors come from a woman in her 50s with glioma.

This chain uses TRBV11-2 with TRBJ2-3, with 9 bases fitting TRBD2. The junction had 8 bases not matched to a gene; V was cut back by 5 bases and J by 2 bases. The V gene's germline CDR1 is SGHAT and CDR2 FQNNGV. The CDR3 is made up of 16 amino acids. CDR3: CASSPISGGNTDTQYF. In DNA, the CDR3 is TGTGCCAGCAGCCCAATTAGCGGGGGCAACACAGATACGCAGTATTTT.

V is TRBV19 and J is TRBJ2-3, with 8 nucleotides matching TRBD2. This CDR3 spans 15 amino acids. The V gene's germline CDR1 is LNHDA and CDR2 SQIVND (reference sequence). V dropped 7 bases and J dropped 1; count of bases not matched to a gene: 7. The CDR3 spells CASTLGGLGTDTQYF. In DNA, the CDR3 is TGTGCCAGTACCCTAGGGGGACTAGGCACAGATACGCAGTATTTT.

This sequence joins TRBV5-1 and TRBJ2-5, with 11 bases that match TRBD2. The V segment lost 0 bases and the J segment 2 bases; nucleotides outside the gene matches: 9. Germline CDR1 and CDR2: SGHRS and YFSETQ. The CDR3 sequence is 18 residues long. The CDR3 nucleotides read TGCGCCAGCAGCTTGGGGATGACTAGCGGGGAGATTCAAGAGACCCAGTACTTC. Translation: CASSLGMTSGEIQETQYF.

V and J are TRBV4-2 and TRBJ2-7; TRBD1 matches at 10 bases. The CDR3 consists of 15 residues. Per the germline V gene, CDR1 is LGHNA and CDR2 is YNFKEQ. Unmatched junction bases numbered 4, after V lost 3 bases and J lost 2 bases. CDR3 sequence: CASSHPGQGTYEQYF. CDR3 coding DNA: TGTGCCAGCAGCCATCCGGGACAGGGGACCTACGAGCAGTACTTC.

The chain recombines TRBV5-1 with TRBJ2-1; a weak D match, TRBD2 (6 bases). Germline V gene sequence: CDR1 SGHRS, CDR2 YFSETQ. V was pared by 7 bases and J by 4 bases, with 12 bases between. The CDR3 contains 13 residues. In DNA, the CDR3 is TGCGCCAGCCGGGTGGGGGGTTACAATGAGCAGTTCTTC. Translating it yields CASRVGGYNEQFF.

The CDR3 DNA follows: TGTGCCAGCAGCCCGGCGGGCTTACACAATGAGCAGTTCTTC. Translating it yields CASSPAGLHNEQFF. The chain joins TRBV7-3 to TRBJ2-1, with TRBD2 as a possible D gene (5 bases). Germline V gene sequence: CDR1 SGHTA, CDR2 FQGTGA. This CDR3 has 14 amino acids. Deletions cut 5 bases from V and 5 bases from J, with 13 bases between.

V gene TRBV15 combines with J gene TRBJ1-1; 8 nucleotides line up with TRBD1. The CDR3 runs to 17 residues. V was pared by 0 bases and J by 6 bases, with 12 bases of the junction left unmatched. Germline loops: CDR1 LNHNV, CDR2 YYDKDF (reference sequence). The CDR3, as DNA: TGTGCCACCAGCAGAGATGTACGGCGTACAGGGGGTTCTGAAGCTTTCTTT. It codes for CATSRDVRRTGGSEAFF.

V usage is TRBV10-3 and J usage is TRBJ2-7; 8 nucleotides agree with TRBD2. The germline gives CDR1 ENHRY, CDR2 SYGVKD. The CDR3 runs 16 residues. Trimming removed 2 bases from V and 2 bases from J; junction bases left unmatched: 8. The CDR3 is CAISETERGTPYEQYF. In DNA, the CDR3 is TGTGCCATCAGTGAGACGGAGCGGGGGACCCCCTACGAGCAGTACTTC.

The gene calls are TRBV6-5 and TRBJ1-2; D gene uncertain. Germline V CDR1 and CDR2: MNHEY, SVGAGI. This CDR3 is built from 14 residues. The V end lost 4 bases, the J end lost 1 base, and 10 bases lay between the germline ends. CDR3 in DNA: TGTGCCAGCAGTTCTTCCAAGATTAACTATGGCTACACCTTC. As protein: CASSSSKINYGYTF.

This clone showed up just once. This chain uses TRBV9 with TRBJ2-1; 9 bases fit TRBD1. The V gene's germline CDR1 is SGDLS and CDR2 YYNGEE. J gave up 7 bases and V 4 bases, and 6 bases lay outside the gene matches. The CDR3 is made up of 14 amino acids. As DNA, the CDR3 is TGTGCCAGCAGCTTAGACAGGGGGAGGAATGAGCAGTTCTTC. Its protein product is CASSLDRGRNEQFF.

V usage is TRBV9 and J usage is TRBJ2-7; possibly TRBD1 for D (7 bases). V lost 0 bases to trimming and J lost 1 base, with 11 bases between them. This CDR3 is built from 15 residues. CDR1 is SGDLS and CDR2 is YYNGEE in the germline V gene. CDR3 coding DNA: TGTGCCAGCAGCGTAGCAGCAGGGGGGTCCTACGAGCAGTACTTC. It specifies CASSVAAGGSYEQYF.

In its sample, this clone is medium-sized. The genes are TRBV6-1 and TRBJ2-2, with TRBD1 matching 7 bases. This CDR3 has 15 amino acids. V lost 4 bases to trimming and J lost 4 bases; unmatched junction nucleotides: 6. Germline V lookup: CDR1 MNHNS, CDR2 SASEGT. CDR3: CASSVEGAGTGELFF. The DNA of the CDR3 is TGTGCCAGCAGTGTCGAGGGGGCGGGCACCGGGGAGCTGTTTTTT.